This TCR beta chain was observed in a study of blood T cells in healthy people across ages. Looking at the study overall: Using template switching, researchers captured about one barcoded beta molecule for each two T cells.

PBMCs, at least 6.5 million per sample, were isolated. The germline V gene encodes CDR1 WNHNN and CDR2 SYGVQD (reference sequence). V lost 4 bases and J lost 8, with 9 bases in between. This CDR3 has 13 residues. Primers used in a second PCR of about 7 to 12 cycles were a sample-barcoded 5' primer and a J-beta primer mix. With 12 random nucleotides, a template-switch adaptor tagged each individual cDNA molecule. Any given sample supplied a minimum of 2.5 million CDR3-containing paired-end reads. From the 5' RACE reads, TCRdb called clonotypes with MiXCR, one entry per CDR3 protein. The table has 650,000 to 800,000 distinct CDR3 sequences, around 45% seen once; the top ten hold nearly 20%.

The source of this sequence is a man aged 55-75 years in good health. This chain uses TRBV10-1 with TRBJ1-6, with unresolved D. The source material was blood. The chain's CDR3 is CASSGARDSPLHF. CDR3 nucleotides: TGCGCCAGCAGTGGGGCACGGGATTCACCCCTCCACTTT.